Included here is one T cell receptor (beta chain) sequence, with context. The antigen it binds to is not known. Base qualities are missing; no much larger clone stands one base away. The sample belongs to a study of technical replicates of blood from a handful of donors (dated by TCRdb to between 2016 and 2019). Receptor amplification or capture employed the immunoSEQ multiplex PCR assay. What TCRdb holds here is the immuneACCESS table cut down to in-frame rearrangements. Part of the clones is not present; checked against another copy, under half of the missing clones reflect an unresolved V gene, and the others are unexplained. This sample gives roughly 72,000 clones in total; roughly 91% of them show up just once. Around 0.37% of the sample lies in the top ten. According to the germline V gene, CDR1 reads MNHNS and CDR2 reads SASEGT. Clipping removes 7 bases from V and 6 bases from J, with 8 as the unmatched junction base count. The CDR3 runs 14 residues from the cysteine to the phenylalanine. Only the CDR3 region is kept as DNA, spanning 42 bases read in frame from base 1.

Recombination connected TRBV6-1 to TRBJ2-2; 7 middle bases align to TRBD2. The receptor's source is a human donor in good health. Sequencing was carried out using T cells isolated from PBMCs. The DNA is as follows: TGTGCCAGCAACCGGGGGGATCGGTCCGGGGAGCTGTTTTTT. The encoded protein is CASNRGDRSGELFF.